This T cell receptor beta chain was recovered during a study of tumor-infiltrating lymphocytes in oesophageal squamous cell carcinoma (dated by TCRdb to the mid-2010s). The method behind the library was PCR. Sequencing was performed on an Illumina HiSeq 2000. The raw public reads went through TCRdb reprocessing: fastp at Q25, MiXCR clone calling, in-frame beta chains kept. Under each unique CDR3 protein, matching rows form one entry showing the most common genes and DNA. The sample contains just under 20,000 distinct CDR3 sequences, approximately 40% of them found a single time. Jointly, the top ten make up roughly 14% of the sample. The germline V gene (reference sequence) provides CDR1 DFQATT and CDR2 SNEGSKA. The cysteine opens and the phenylalanine closes a CDR3 of 14 amino acids. Only CDR3 DNA is held: 42 bases, read in frame from base 1. At the junction V is shortened by 6 bases and J by 0 bases, with 9 bases in between.

This clonotype has only a few counts. This clone's antigen is unknown. One base away there is no much larger clone; base qualities are not given. Sequenced sample: normal esophageal tissue next to the tumor. The origin of this receptor is a male donor with esophageal squamous cell carcinoma. The V and J segments used are TRBV20-1 and TRBJ2-6; possibly the D gene is TRBD1, per 5 matching bases. The encoded CDR3 is CSARAHSGANVLTF. The bases are TGCAGTGCCAGGGCCCACTCTGGGGCCAACGTCCTGACTTTC.